This T cell receptor (beta chain) derives from a study of spatial heterogeneity in lung cancer. On the study more broadly: Matched bulk RNA-seq gave a T cell module score that correlated strongly with tumor-region TCR transcript counts.

Germline CDR1 is DFQATT and CDR2 is SNEGSKA (reference sequence). The V end was cut by 0 bases, the J end by 6 bases, with 11 bases between. This CDR3 comprises 14 residues. TCRdb reprocessed the 5' RACE reads with MiXCR, giving one entry per CDR3 protein. The table includes 15,000 to 20,000 distinct CDR3 sequences, 6.2% detected once. Time point denoted: sample taken at primary tumor resection. Without sorting, whole RNA was sequenced from tumor, nontumor lung or frozen PBMC. This clonotype has just a few counts. Its antigen is not identified. Study observations and caveats: Expanded alpha and beta TCR counts within tumors tracked tumor mutation counts.

The chain is built from TRBV20-1 and TRBJ1-4, with a weak D call TRBD1 (6 bases). This TCR was sampled from a male donor with early-stage non-small cell lung cancer. The specimen comprised lung tumor tissue, sampled at surgery. The CDR3 region has the DNA TGCAGTGCTAGAGATCAGGGGAGGGATGAAAAACTGTTTTTT. It yields the protein CSARDQGRDEKLFF.